Listed below are T cell receptor beta chains from one sample, sequenced in a study of blood T cell repertoires in COVID-19. Clones were sequenced by immunoSEQ multiplex PCR, and TCRdb holds only the in-frame ones, with some missing. The profile shows 100,000 to 150,000 clones, 70% to 90% of them singletons. The sample comprised peripheral blood. These receptors came from a human donor in a cohort sampled during active COVID-19. Each CDR3 is given with its conserved first and last residue. Each record gives: D gene, clone size, V gene, J gene, CDR3 protein, CDR3 DNA. The D gene is left open where the match is weak. Clone size is shown for a subset of rows, as once, few, many or a class of expanded clone.

TRBD2	.	TRBV29-1	TRBJ2-2	CSALAGDTGELFF	TGCAGCGCCCTAGCGGGGGACACCGGGGAGCTGTTTTTT
.	.	TRBV9	TRBJ2-3	CASSGPSFSADTQYF	TGTGCCAGCAGCGGACCTAGCTTCTCCGCAGATACGCAGTATTTT
TRBD2	once	TRBV5-5	TRBJ2-1	CASSQYGGADEQFF	TGTGCCAGCAGCCAGTACGGGGGGGCGGACGAGCAGTTCTTC
TRBD1	.	TRBV7-2	TRBJ2-7	CASSFGTGGFYEQYF	TGTGCCAGCAGCTTTGGAACAGGGGGCTTCTACGAGCAGTACTTC
.	.	TRBV19	TRBJ2-3	CASMARGTTDTQYF	TGTGCCAGTATGGCGCGCGGAACCACAGATACGCAGTATTTT
.	few	TRBV18	TRBJ1-1	CASSPVMNTEAFF	TGTGCCAGCTCACCAGTAATGAACACTGAAGCTTTCTTT
.	.	TRBV28	TRBJ1-2	CAGQQDPRAGYTF	TGTGCCGGGCAACAGGATCCTAGGGCTGGCTACACCTTC
.	.	TRBV5-1	TRBJ2-7	CASSRVAYEQYF	TGCGCCAGCAGCAGAGTGGCCTACGAGCAGTACTTC
TRBD1	once	TRBV10-3	TRBJ2-7	CAISESQGAPHEQYF	TGTGCCATCAGTGAATCACAGGGGGCTCCCCACGAGCAGTACTTC
TRBD2	few	TRBV3-1/TRBV3-2	TRBJ2-7	CASSHRLSGGDYEQYF	TGTGCCAGCAGCCACCGATTAAGCGGGGGAGATTACGAGCAGTACTTC
TRBD1	.	TRBV6-1	TRBJ2-7	CASSDRVQGKTYEQYF	TGTGCCAGCAGTGATCGGGTACAGGGGAAAACCTACGAGCAGTACTTC
.	.	TRBV7-9	TRBJ1-2	CASSLAFSNYGYTF	TGTGCCAGCAGCTTAGCGTTTAGTAACTATGGCTACACCTTC
.	.	TRBV4-1	TRBJ1-1	CASSQEGRNTEAFF	TGCGCCAGCAGCCAAGAGGGCAGGAACACTGAAGCTTTCTTT
.	.	TRBV19	TRBJ1-2	CASTTGFGYTF	TGTGCCAGCACAACAGGGTTTGGCTACACCTTC
TRBD1	.	TRBV11-3	TRBJ2-1	CASSLAADRGIEQFF	TGTGCCAGCAGCTTAGCAGCCGACAGGGGTATTGAGCAGTTCTTC
TRBD1	.	TRBV2	TRBJ2-3	CAFHRQGISTDTQYF	TGTGCCTTCCACCGACAGGGAATCAGCACAGATACGCAGTATTTT
.	.	TRBV29-1	TRBJ2-7	CSPASGDGYEQYF	TGCAGCCCTGCATCGGGGGATGGCTACGAGCAGTACTTC
TRBD2	.	TRBV28	TRBJ2-1	CASSLGGRAYNEQFF	TGTGCCAGCAGTTTGGGGGGGAGGGCCTACAATGAGCAGTTCTTC
.	.	TRBV6-1	TRBJ2-6	CASSDKHRTYSGANVLTF	TGTGCCAGCAGTGACAAACACAGGACCTACTCTGGGGCCAACGTCCTGACTTTC
.	.	TRBV4-1	TRBJ2-7	CASLDPTGEQYF	TGCGCCAGCCTGGACCCTACGGGGGAGCAGTACTTC
TRBD1	.	TRBV27	TRBJ2-2	CASSLSTVRTGVRTGELFF	TGTGCCAGCAGTTTATCGACGGTGAGGACAGGGGTCAGGACCGGGGAGCTGTTTTTT
.	.	TRBV12-5	TRBJ2-5	CASGSSGETQYF	TGTGCTAGTGGTTCCTCCGGGGAGACCCAGTACTTC
TRBD1	.	TRBV28	TRBJ2-1	CASSLTGVGEQFF	TGTGCCAGCAGTCTTACAGGGGTAGGTGAGCAGTTCTTC
TRBD2	.	TRBV4-1	TRBJ2-6	CASSQGVAGGPNVLTF	TGCGCCAGCAGCCAAGGGGTAGCGGGGGGGCCCAACGTCCTGACTTTC
TRBD1	.	TRBV25-1	TRBJ1-2	CASSETGGTRYTF	TGTGCCAGCAGTGAAACAGGGGGTACGCGCTACACCTTC
TRBD2	.	TRBV7-2	TRBJ2-1	CASSFGLAGGLNEQFF	TGTGCCAGCAGCTTCGGACTAGCGGGAGGTCTTAATGAGCAGTTCTTC
.	.	TRBV29-1	TRBJ1-1	CSGTGNTEAFF	TGCAGCGGTACAGGAAACACTGAAGCTTTCTTT
.	.	TRBV3-1/TRBV3-2	TRBJ1-3	CASSQGQPGNTIYF	TGTGCCAGCAGCCAAGGACAGCCCGGAAACACCATATATTTT
TRBD1	.	TRBV6-6	TRBJ2-3	CASSFRDSYTDTQYF	TGTGCCAGCAGTTTCCGGGACAGCTACACAGATACGCAGTATTTT
.	.	TRBV4-1	TRBJ1-4	CASSQDNTPNEKLFF	TGCGCCAGCAGCCAAGACAACACGCCTAATGAAAAACTGTTTTTT
.	.	TRBV6-5	TRBJ1-3	CASQTGNTIYF	TGTGCCAGTCAAACTGGAAACACCATATATTTT
TRBD1	.	TRBV2	TRBJ2-5	CASSTDRYQETQYF	TGTGCCAGCAGTACGGACAGGTACCAAGAGACCCAGTACTTC
TRBD2	.	TRBV30	TRBJ2-3	CAWSVLGGGPTDTQYF	TGTGCCTGGAGTGTACTCGGCGGGGGACCCACAGATACGCAGTATTTT
.	.	TRBV30	TRBJ1-6	CAWRDIALHF	TGTGCCTGGAGGGACATAGCCCTCCACTTT
.	.	TRBV28	TRBJ2-1	CATQPSSMNVPTEQFF	TGTGCCACACAACCTTCTTCCATGAACGTCCCAACTGAGCAGTTCTTC
TRBD1	.	TRBV15	TRBJ2-3	CATSRKGAGSTDTQYF	TGTGCCACCAGCCGAAAGGGGGCAGGGTCCACAGATACGCAGTATTTT
.	.	TRBV11-2	TRBJ2-3	CASSRQADLSTDTQYF	TGTGCCAGCAGCAGACAGGCGGACCTAAGCACAGATACGCAGTATTTT
TRBD2	.	TRBV6-8	TRBJ2-1	CASKSGGPEYNEQFF	TGTGCCAGCAAGTCGGGAGGGCCAGAATACAATGAGCAGTTCTTC
.	.	TRBV19	TRBJ1-1	CASSIDTNTEAFF	TGTGCCAGTAGTATCGATACTAACACTGAAGCTTTCTTT
TRBD1	.	TRBV2	TRBJ1-5	CASSARGDQPQHF	TGTGCCAGCAGCGCCAGGGGGGATCAGCCCCAGCATTTT
TRBD2	.	TRBV28	TRBJ2-7	CASSLIASGSYEQYF	TGTGCCAGCAGTTTGATAGCTAGCGGGAGTTACGAGCAGTACTTC
TRBD2	.	TRBV29-1	TRBJ2-1	CSVVGGRVYEQFF	TGCAGCGTTGTCGGCGGGAGGGTCTATGAGCAGTTCTTC
.	.	TRBV19	TRBJ2-1	CASSMRIYNEQFF	TGTGCCAGTAGTATGAGGATCTACAATGAGCAGTTCTTC
.	.	TRBV7-6	TRBJ1-2	CASSPSSRQGSNGYTF	TGTGCCAGCAGCCCTAGTTCGCGTCAGGGAAGTAATGGCTACACCTTC
.	.	TRBV19	TRBJ2-1	CASTNKGRRHNEQFF	TGTGCCAGTACTAACAAGGGGAGGCGTCACAATGAGCAGTTCTTC
.	.	TRBV11-2	TRBJ1-5	CASSLALDQPQHF	TGTGCCAGCAGCTTAGCCCTCGATCAGCCCCAGCATTTT
.	.	TRBV7-8	TRBJ2-7	CASSLANPYEQYF	TGTGCCAGCAGCTTAGCTAATCCCTACGAGCAGTACTTC
TRBD2	once	TRBV5-4	TRBJ2-3	CASSEYSGRAWTDTQYF	TGTGCCAGCAGCGAATATAGCGGGAGGGCCTGGACAGATACGCAGTATTTT
TRBD1	.	TRBV19	TRBJ1-4	CASSLQGFNEKLFF	TGTGCCAGTAGTTTACAGGGGTTTAATGAAAAACTGTTTTTT
TRBD1	.	TRBV5-1	TRBJ1-6	CASTNSYNTGDNSPLHF	TGCGCCAGCACAAACAGCTACAATACAGGGGATAATTCACCCCTCCACTTT
.	.	TRBV19	TRBJ2-1	CASSIWGDHNEQFF	TGTGCCAGTAGTATTTGGGGGGACCACAATGAGCAGTTCTTC
TRBD2	.	TRBV27	TRBJ2-7	CASRRGTSGRLYEQYF	TGTGCCAGCAGGAGGGGGACTAGCGGGAGGTTGTACGAGCAGTACTTC